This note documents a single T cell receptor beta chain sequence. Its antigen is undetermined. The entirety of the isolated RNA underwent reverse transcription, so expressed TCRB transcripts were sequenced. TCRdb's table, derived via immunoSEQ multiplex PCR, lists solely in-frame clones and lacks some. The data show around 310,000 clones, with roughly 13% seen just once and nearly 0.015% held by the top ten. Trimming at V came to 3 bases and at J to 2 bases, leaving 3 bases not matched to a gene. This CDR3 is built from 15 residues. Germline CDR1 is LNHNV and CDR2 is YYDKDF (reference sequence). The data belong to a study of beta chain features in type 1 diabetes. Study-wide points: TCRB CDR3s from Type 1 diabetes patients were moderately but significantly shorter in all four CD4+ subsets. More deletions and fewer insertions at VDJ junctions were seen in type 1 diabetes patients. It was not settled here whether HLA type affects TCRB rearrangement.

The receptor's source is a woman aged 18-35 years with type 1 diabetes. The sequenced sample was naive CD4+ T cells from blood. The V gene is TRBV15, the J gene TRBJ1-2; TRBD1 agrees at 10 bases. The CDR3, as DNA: TGTGCCACCAGCAGTCGACAGGGGGCGAACTATGGCTACACCTTC. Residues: CATSSRQGANYGYTF.